Listed here are 10 T cell receptor beta chains from one sample, sequenced in a study of beta chain features in type 1 diabetes. Expressed TCRB transcripts were sequenced because the isolated RNA had all been reverse transcribed beforehand. Assay: immunoSEQ multiplex PCR; the TCRdb copy retains only in-frame clones and omits some. The sample carries roughly 150,000 clones, roughly 9% recorded once. Findings of the study overall: Shorter TCRB CDR3s, moderately but significantly so, were found in Type 1 diabetes patients in all four CD4+ subsets.

No antigen is known for these receptors. The specimen was central memory CD4+ T cells from blood. Receptors originate from a woman in her 30s with type 1 diabetes.

This sequence joins TRBV6-6 and TRBJ2-3, with D unresolved. Germline V gene data show CDR1 as MNHNY and CDR2 as SVGAGI (reference sequence). V shed 5 bases and J shed 3 bases, with 12 bases lying between them. The CDR3 has 14 amino acids. The CDR3: CASSPSPRTDTQYF. The CDR3 DNA sequence: TGTGCCAGCAGTCCGAGTCCCCGAACAGATACGCAGTATTTT.

Details on this clone: Other DNA sequences in the same sample also yield this CDR3. This chain uses TRBV2 with TRBJ2-1, with 8 bases matching TRBD1. Trimming took 4 bases from V and 5 from J; bases not matched to a gene: 1. Germline V CDR1 and CDR2: SNHLY, FYNNEI. This CDR3 comprises 13 residues. CDR3 DNA sequence: TGTGCCAGCAGTGTACAGGGGGACAATGAGCAGTTCTTC. Its translation is CASSVQGDNEQFF.

The chain carries TRBV11-2 and TRBJ2-1, with 10 bases identical to TRBD2. The ends lost 5 bases at V and 2 bases at J; junction bases unmatched: 3. CDR1 SGHAT and CDR2 FQNNGV come from the germline V gene. The CDR3 runs to 15 residues. CDR3 region: CASSRLAGPYNEQFF. In DNA form, the CDR3 reads TGTGCCAGCAGCCGACTAGCGGGCCCCTACAATGAGCAGTTCTTC.

This clone was counted between two and nine times. The J gene is TRBJ2-1, the V gene TRBV7-3, with 10 nucleotides matching TRBD2. The V and J ends lost 6 bases and 6 bases, in that order; junction bases with no gene match: 2. The CDR3 loop spans 13 amino acids. Germline V CDR1 and CDR2: SGHTA, FQGTGA. For the CDR3, the DNA is TGTGCCAGCAGTAGCGGGAGGATCAATGAGCAGTTCTTC. It specifies CASSSGRINEQFF.

This clone was seen a handful of times. This chain's CDR3 is CASSYMSGGTEAFF. The CDR3 region has the DNA TGTGCCAGCAGTTACATGTCGGGGGGCACTGAAGCTTTCTTT. The V call is TRBV6-5, the J call TRBJ1-1, with D possibly matching TRBD1 (5 bases). This CDR3 spans 14 amino acids. Trimming took 2 bases from V and 4 from J, leaving 11 bases between them. Germline values: CDR1 MNHEY, CDR2 SVGAGI.

This sequence joins TRBV4-1 and TRBJ2-3; TRBD2 matches 7 bases. The CDR3 is 18 amino acids. After removal of 0 bases from V and 6 bases from J, the junction contained 15 bases not matched to a gene. Germline lookup yields CDR1 MGHRA and CDR2 YSYEKL. CDR3 bases: TGCGCCAGCAGCCAAGATAGACTAGCAGAGGTCGAACGGGATACGCAGTATTTT. Translating gives CASSQDRLAEVERDTQYF.

The chain joins TRBV11-2 to TRBJ1-2; possible D gene TRBD1, 6 bases. The CDR3 spans 13 residues. Trimming removed 11 bases at V and 4 bases at J, with 17 bases between. Germline CDR1 reads SGHAT; CDR2 reads FQNNGV. CDR3 nucleotides: TGTGCCGGCCCTGGTATAGGGGGCTATGGCTACACCTTC. It translates to CAGPGIGGYGYTF.

The V call is TRBV19, the J call TRBJ1-1, with D perhaps matching TRBD1 (6 bases). Germline CDR1 reads LNHDA; CDR2 reads SQIVND (reference sequence). V lost 5 bases to trimming and J lost 2 bases, with 12 bases between them. This CDR3 has 14 residues. Written as DNA, the CDR3 is TGTGCCAGTAGTTCGGACAGAACTAACACTGAAGCTTTCTTT. Protein: CASSSDRTNTEAFF.

This clone was seen ten or more times. This sequence joins TRBV4-2 and TRBJ2-7; the match to TRBD1 covers 8 bases. The CDR3 is made up of 15 amino acids. Trimming cost V 0 bases and J 6 bases; bases outside gene matches: 7. Germline assignment: CDR1 LGHNA and CDR2 YNFKEQ. The CDR3 DNA reads as TGTGCCAGCAGCCAAGATTCAGGACAGGGTCGCGAGCAGTACTTC. Its translation: CASSQDSGQGREQYF.

The chain joins TRBV5-1 to TRBJ2-1, with 7 nucleotides matching TRBD2. This CDR3 region has 14 residues. Germline loops: CDR1 SGHRS, CDR2 YFSETQ. The trim removed 5 bases at V and 8 bases at J, leaving 10 bases unmatched. CDR3 nucleotides: TGCGCCAGCAGATCGATGGCGGGAGAAGATGAGCAGTTCTTC. Translating gives CASRSMAGEDEQFF.